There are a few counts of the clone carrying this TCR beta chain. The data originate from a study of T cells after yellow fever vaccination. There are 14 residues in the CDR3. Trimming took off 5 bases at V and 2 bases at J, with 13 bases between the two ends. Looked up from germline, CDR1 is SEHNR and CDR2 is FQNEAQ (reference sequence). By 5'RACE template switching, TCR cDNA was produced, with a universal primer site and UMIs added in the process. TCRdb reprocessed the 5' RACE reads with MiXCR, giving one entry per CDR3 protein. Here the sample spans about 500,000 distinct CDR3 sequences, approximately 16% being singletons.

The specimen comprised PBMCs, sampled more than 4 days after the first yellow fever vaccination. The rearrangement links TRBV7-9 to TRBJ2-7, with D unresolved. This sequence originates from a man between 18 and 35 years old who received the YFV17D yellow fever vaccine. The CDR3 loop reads CASSEQTSPYEQYV. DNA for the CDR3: TGTGCCAGCAGCGAACAGACAAGCCCCTACGAGCAGTACGTC.